This T cell receptor (beta chain) derives from a study of CD8 T cells in ankylosing spondylitis. This clonotype was detected ten times or more. Its cognate antigen is unknown. The authors made TCR beta libraries by quantitative 5'-RACE with molecular barcodes. TCRdb used MiXCR to reprocess the 5' RACE reads, holding one entry per CDR3 protein. The sample shows about 92,000 distinct CDR3 sequences, about 9% of them seen only once. General study findings and limits: Previously reported in reactive arthritis synovial fluid and blood were some of the motif variants.

Per germline, CDR1 SGHKS and CDR2 YYEKEE (reference sequence). CDR3 length: 11 amino acids. The V end lost 1 base, the J end lost 5 bases, and 3 bases lay between the germline ends. This receptor was obtained from a male donor with ankylosing spondylitis or in good health (not recorded which). Sequencing input: blood, either unsorted or a sorted T cell fraction (not recorded which). The chain uses TRBV5-5 and TRBJ2-5; D gene ambiguous. DNA of the CDR3: TGTGCCAGCAGCTTGTACGAGACCCAGTACTTC. This codes for CASSLYETQYF. Variable domain in full (rest from reference TRBV5-5 and TRBJ2-5): DAGVTQSPTHLIKTRGQQVTLRCSPISGHKSVSWYQQVLGQGPQFIFQYYEKEERGRGNFPDRFSARQFPNYSSELNVNALLLGDSALYLCASSLYETQYFGPGTRLLVL.